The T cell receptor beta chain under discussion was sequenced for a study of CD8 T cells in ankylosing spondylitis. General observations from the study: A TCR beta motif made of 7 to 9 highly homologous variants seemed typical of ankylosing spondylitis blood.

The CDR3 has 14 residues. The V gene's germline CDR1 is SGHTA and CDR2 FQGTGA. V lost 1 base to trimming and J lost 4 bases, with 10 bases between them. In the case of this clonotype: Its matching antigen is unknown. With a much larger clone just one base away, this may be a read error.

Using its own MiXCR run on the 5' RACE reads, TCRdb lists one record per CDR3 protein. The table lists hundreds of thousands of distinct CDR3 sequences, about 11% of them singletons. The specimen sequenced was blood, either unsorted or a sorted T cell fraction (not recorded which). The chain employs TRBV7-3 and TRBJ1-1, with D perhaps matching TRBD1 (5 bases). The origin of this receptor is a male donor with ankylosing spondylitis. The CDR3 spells CASSLMGEVTEAFF. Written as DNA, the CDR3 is TGTGCCAGCAGCTTAATGGGGGAGGTCACTGAAGCTTTCTTT.